The next 9 T cell receptor beta chains were all read from a single sample in a study of blood T cell repertoires in COVID-19. Clones were sequenced by immunoSEQ multiplex PCR, and TCRdb holds only the in-frame ones, with some missing. Among approximately 97,000 clones listed, roughly 87% were seen once. Sequencing was carried out using peripheral blood. The origin of the receptors is a woman between 50 and 59 years old with COVID-19, enrolled during active disease.

This chain links TRBV12-3 or TRBV12-4 with TRBJ2-7; possible D gene TRBD1, 5 bases. V was cut by 5 bases and J by 5 bases, with 10 bases left in between. The CDR3 loop spans 12 amino acids. CDR3 in amino acids: CASSPDKNEQYF. DNA of the CDR3: TGTGCCAGCAGTCCGGACAAAAACGAGCAGTACTTC.

This chain links TRBV28 with TRBJ1-2; TRBD1 matches 7 bases. CDR1 and CDR2 (germline): MDHEN, SYDVKM. J was trimmed by 5 bases and V by 8 bases; bases with no gene match: 2. This CDR3 region has 11 residues. CDR3 loop: CASLDRYGYTF. Written as DNA, the CDR3 is TGTGCCAGCCTGGACAGGTATGGCTACACCTTC.

The chain links TRBV18 to TRBJ2-7; TRBD2 matches 10 bases. This CDR3 is built from 16 residues. Trimming cost V 0 bases and J 5 bases; bases outside gene matches: 7. The germline V gene has CDR1 KGHSH and CDR2 LQKENI. The CDR3 reads CASSPPVWLAGDEQYF. The CDR3, as DNA: TGTGCCAGCTCACCACCGGTGTGGCTAGCGGGGGACGAGCAGTACTTC.

The V gene is TRBV10-3, the J gene TRBJ2-3, with a weak D call TRBD2 (5 bases). Germline CDR1 ENHRY, CDR2 SYGVKD. The ends were cut back, 8 bases at V and 4 bases at J, with 10 bases in the middle. The CDR3 is 12 amino acids. This CDR3 is CAIRGEADTQYF. In DNA, the CDR3 is TGTGCCATCCGGGGAGAAGCAGATACGCAGTATTTT.

This clone was seen only once. This chain connects TRBV28 to TRBJ1-1; D perhaps matches TRBD1 (6 bases). CDR1 and CDR2 from the germline V gene are MDHEN and SYDVKM. The CDR3 covers 15 residues. V dropped 6 bases and J dropped 3 bases, with 17 bases sitting between them. This CDR3 reads CASSPGGGADTEAFF. The CDR3 nucleotides read TGTGCCAGCAGCCCGGGGGGGGGCGCGGACACTGAAGCTTTCTTT.

This clone was detected once. The chain joins TRBV4-2 to TRBJ2-2, with 12 bases matching TRBD2. The CDR3 spans 17 residues. Germline CDR1 LGHNA, CDR2 YNFKEQ. With V trimmed by 0 bases and J by 5 bases, 4 bases remained unmatched. CDR3 DNA sequence: TGTGCCAGCAGCCAAGAGGTGACTAGCGGGGGAACCGGGGAGCTGTTTTTT. Residues: CASSQEVTSGGTGELFF.

This clone was recorded once. The chain recombines TRBV7-9 with TRBJ2-1; no reliable D call. This CDR3 region has 12 residues. Looked up from germline, CDR1 is SEHNR and CDR2 is FQNEAQ (reference sequence). The ends were cut back, 3 bases at V and 6 bases at J, with 6 bases in the middle. The CDR3 reads CASSLRSNEQFF. The CDR3 DNA reads as TGTGCCAGCAGCTTGAGGTCCAATGAGCAGTTCTTC.

The rearrangement uses TRBV2 and TRBJ2-1; possible D gene TRBD2, 5 bases. Germline V gene lookup returns CDR1 SNHLY and CDR2 FYNNEI. The CDR3 loop spans 16 amino acids. Trimming cost V 0 bases and J 8 bases, with 17 bases left between them. The CDR3 is CASSEAETTMGHEQFF. CDR3 in DNA: TGTGCCAGCAGTGAAGCAGAGACTACCATGGGCCATGAGCAGTTCTTC.

The rearrangement uses TRBV30 and TRBJ2-7; D is undetermined. This CDR3 spans 12 amino acids. Trimming took 0 bases from V and 2 from J, leaving 5 bases between them. CDR1 is GTSNPN and CDR2 is SVGIG in the germline V gene (reference sequence). This CDR3 reads CAWSVQTYEQYF. CDR3 sequence (DNA): TGTGCCTGGAGTGTACAGACCTACGAGCAGTACTTC.